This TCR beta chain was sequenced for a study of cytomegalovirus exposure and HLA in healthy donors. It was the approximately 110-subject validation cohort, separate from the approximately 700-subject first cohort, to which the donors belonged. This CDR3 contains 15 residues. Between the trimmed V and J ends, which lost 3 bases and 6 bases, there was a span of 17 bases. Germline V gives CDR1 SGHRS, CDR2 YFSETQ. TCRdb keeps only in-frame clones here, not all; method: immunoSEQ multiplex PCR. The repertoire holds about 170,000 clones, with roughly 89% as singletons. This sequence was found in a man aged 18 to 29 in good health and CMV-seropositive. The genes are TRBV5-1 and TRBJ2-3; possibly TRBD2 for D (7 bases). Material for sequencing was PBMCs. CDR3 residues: CASSSGGRQADTQYF. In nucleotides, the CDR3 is TGCGCCAGCAGCTCAGGCGGGAGACAGGCGGATACGCAGTATTTT.